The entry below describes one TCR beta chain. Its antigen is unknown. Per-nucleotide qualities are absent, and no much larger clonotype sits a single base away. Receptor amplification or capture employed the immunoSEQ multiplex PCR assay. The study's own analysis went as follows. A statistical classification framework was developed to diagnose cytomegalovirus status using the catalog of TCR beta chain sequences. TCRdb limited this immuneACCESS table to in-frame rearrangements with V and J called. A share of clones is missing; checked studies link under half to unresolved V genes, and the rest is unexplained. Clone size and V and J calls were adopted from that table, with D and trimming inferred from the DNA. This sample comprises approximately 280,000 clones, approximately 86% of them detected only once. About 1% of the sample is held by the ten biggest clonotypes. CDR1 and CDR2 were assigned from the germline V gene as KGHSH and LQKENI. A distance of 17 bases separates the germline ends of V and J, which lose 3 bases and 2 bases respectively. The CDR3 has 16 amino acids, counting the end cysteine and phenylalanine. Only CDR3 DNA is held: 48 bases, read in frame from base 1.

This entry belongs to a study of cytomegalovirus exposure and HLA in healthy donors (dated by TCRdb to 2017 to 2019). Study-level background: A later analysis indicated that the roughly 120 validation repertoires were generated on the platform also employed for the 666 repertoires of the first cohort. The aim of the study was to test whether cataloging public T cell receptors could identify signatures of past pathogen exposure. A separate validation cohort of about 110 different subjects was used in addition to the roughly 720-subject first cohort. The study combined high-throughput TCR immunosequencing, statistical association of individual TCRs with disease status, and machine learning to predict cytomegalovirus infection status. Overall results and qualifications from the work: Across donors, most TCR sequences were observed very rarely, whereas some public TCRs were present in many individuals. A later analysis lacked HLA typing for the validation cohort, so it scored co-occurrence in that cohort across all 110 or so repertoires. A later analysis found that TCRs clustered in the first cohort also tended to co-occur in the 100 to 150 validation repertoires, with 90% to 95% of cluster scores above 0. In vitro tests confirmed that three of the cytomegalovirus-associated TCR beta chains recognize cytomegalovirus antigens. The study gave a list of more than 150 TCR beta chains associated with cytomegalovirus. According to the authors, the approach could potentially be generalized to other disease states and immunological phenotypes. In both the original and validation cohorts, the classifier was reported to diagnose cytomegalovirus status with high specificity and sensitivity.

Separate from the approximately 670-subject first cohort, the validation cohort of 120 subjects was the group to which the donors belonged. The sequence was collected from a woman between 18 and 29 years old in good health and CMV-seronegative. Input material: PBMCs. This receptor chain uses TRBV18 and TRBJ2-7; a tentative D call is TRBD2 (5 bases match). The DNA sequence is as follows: TGTGCCAGCTCACCTCCGACGGGGTCTTTAGCCTACGAGCAGTACTTC. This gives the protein CASSPPTGSLAYEQYF.